This T cell receptor beta chain was sequenced during a study of blood T cells in healthy people across ages (dated by TCRdb to the mid-2010s). In terms of the full investigation: In model experiments, template switching captured about one uniquely barcoded TCR beta cDNA molecule for every two T cells. Age-related changes in TCR beta repertoire diversity were measured in the study by deep sequencing normalized with unique cDNA molecular identifiers. The donors were divided into four age groups: young (average approximately 15 years), middle-aged (approximately 42), aged (about 56) and long-lived (roughly 82). Donors of different ages were randomly distributed across sequencing lanes to avoid experimental bias. Two additional independent replicas of 1 million unique cDNA reads from the same blood draw were analyzed for two donors (one aged 18 to 30 and one aged 80 or older). Overall study outcomes, separate from this receptor: Since profiling was done on bulk unsorted PBMCs, naive and antigen-experienced compartments could not be conclusively compared. Donor CMV infection status was unknown, potentially confounding age-related changes in expanded clonotypes. Observed TCR beta diversity per million T cells fell roughly linearly with age, and a significant reduction was already apparent by age approximately 40. The percentage of naive T cells measured by flow cytometry correlated strongly with observed TCR beta diversity. Compared with the aged group, more naive CD4+ T cells, fewer expanded clones and increased TCR diversity were shown by the long-lived group, suggesting age selection. Estimates of total diversity based on one million sequenced T cells were regarded as lower bounds and as underestimates.

The germline V gene specifies MNHEY as CDR1 and SVGAGI as CDR2. V is trimmed back by 5 bases and J by 4 bases, and the junction contains 5 bases that no gene match accounts for. The CDR3 runs 14 amino acids, cysteine and phenylalanine included. Only the CDR3 DNA stays, 42 bases, in frame from base 1. A remark on this clonotype: Its cognate antigen has yet to be identified. No base quality values were provided; no much bigger clone lies one nucleotide off.

Receptor amplification or capture employed 5' RACE. This sample was sequenced with an Illumina HiSeq 2500. A second PCR of about 6 to 11 cycles was performed with a sample-barcoded 5' primer and a J-beta primer mix. A unique molecular identifier was introduced onto each TCR beta cDNA molecule by a template-switch 5' adaptor carrying 12 random nucleotides. Each sample yielded at least 2.5 million CDR3-containing paired-end reads. The Mint cDNA synthesis kit, primed by a TRBC-specific oligonucleotide, was used to synthesize first-strand cDNA from all RNA. All cDNA was treated with uracil-DNA glycosylase and then went through a first 18-cycle PCR with the universal primers M1SS and BC2_uni_R. The paper's processing steps were these. Normalization of each sample was performed by random selection of 1 million high-quality reads, each carrying a distinct molecular identifier. Instead of being binned into consensus sequences, reads that shared molecular identifiers were thrown out. MiTCR, with a Q25 quality threshold and the strictest error-elimination algorithm, was used for CDR3 identification, clonotype clustering and error correction. A nonparametric unseen species model with Euler transformation was used to estimate a lower bound on total TCR beta diversity. TCRdb cleaned the public reads at Q25 with fastp, built clones with MiXCR and kept in-frame beta chains. CDR3 protein sequences are deduplicated, and each keeps its most common genes and DNA. TCRdb, not the original authors, processed these V and J calls. The sample table shows about 670,000 distinct CDR3 sequences, and roughly two fifths are seen once. The ten biggest clones cover 25% to 35% of the sample.

The donors were around 39 Caucasian individuals from Russia, aged roughly 6 to 95 years, who were systemically healthy. Each donor gave about 11 milliliters of peripheral blood, drawn into EDTA-treated Vacutainer tubes. PBMCs were isolated by Ficoll-Paque density-gradient centrifugation, with at least 7 million obtained per sample. Trizol reagent was used to extract total RNA from PBMCs, with at least 6 micrograms per sample. The percentages of naive CD45RAhigh/CD27high T cells were determined by flow cytometry on a PBMC aliquot from every donor. The receptor was derived from a man older than 75 in good health. The sequenced sample was blood. The chain is made from TRBV6-5 and TRBJ2-3, and TRBD2 matches 8 of the central bases. The CDR3 region: CASSTLSGADTQYF. Here is the DNA: TGTGCCAGCAGTACACTTAGCGGGGCAGATACGCAGTATTTT.